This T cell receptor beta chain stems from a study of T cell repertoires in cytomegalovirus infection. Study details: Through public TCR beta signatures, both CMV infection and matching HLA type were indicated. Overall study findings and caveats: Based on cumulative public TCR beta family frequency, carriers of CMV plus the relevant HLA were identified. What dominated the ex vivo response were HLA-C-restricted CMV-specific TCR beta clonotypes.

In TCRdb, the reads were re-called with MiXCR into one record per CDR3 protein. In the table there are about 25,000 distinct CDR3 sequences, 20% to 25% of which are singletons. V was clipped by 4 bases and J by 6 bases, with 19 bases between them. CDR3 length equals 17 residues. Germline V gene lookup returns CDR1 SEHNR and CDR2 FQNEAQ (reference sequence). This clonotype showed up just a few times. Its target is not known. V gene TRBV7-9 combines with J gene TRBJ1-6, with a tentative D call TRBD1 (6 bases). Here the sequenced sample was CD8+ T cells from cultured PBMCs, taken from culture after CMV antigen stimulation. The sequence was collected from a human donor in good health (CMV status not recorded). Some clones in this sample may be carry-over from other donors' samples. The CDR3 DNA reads TGTGCCAGCAGCTCGCATGATCTCCAGGGGTTTAATTCACCCCTCCACTTT. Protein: CASSSHDLQGFNSPLHF.